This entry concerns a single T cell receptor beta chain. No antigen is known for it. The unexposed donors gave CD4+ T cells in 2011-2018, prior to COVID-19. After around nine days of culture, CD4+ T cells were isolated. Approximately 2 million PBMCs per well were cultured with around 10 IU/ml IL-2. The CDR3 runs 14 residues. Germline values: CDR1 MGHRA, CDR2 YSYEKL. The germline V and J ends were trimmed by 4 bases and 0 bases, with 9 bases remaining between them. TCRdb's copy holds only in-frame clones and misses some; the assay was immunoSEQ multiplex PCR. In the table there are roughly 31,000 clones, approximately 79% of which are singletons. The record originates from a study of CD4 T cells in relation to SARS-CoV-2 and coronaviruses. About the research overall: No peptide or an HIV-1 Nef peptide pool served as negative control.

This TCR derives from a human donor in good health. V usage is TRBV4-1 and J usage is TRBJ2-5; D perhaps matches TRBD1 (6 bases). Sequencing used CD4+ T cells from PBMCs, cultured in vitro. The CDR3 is CASSPGQHQETQYF. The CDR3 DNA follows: TGCGCCAGCAGCCCAGGACAGCACCAAGAGACCCAGTACTTC.